Listed below are T cell receptor beta chains from one sample, sequenced in a study of OX40 agonist ivuxolimab in advanced cancers. TCRdb's table, derived via immunoSEQ multiplex PCR, lists solely in-frame clones and lacks some. The sample yields 65,000 to 70,000 clones, roughly 91% seen once. Sequenced here: CD4+ or CD8+ T cells sorted from blood, sampled in a trial of the OX40 agonist ivuxolimab. The source of these receptors is an adult with an advanced solid tumor such as melanoma, head and neck, liver or kidney cancer. Both conserved end residues are part of each CDR3.

J gene: TRBJ2-2
V gene: TRBV7-2
CDR3 protein: CASSLDRLAGVTGELFF

J gene: TRBJ2-3
V gene: TRBV7-8
CDR3 protein: CASRLAGITDTQYF

J gene: TRBJ1-6
V gene: TRBV6-1
CDR3 protein: CASSAEQGAVYNSPLHF

J gene: TRBJ1-3
V gene: TRBV9
CDR3 protein: CASSVDSSGNTIYF

J gene: TRBJ1-1
V gene: TRBV30
CDR3 protein: CAWSERTGVGTEAFF

J gene: TRBJ2-7
V gene: TRBV10-3
CDR3 protein: CAISGTGGSYEQYF

J gene: TRBJ1-6
V gene: TRBV9
CDR3 protein: CASNPGLSYNSPLHF

J gene: TRBJ2-3
V gene: TRBV5-1
CDR3 protein: CASSRTSGGADTQYF

J gene: TRBJ1-4
V gene: TRBV7-9
CDR3 protein: CASSPRTASPPNEKLFF

J gene: TRBJ1-2
V gene: TRBV6-5
CDR3 protein: CASSPNSGLYGYTF

J gene: TRBJ2-7
V gene: TRBV6-5
CDR3 protein: CASSIMGGSEQYF

J gene: TRBJ2-7
V gene: TRBV19
CDR3 protein: CASSAQGARLGEQYF

J gene: TRBJ1-3
V gene: TRBV4-3
CDR3 protein: CASSQVPDSAGNTIYF

J gene: TRBJ2-5
V gene: TRBV11-2
CDR3 protein: CASSVPGSGETQYF

J gene: TRBJ1-6
V gene: TRBV5-6
CDR3 protein: CASSLSVGTGARNSPLHF

J gene: TRBJ2-4
V gene: TRBV5-8
CDR3 protein: CASSLGMRAKNIQYF

J gene: TRBJ1-2
V gene: TRBV6-4
CDR3 protein: CASSDRWYGYTF

J gene: TRBJ1-1
V gene: TRBV19
CDR3 protein: CASSITGGYGTEAFF

J gene: TRBJ1-4
V gene: TRBV6-6
CDR3 protein: CASIGGQGEKLFF

J gene: TRBJ1-2
V gene: TRBV6-5
CDR3 protein: CASTRTGENYGYTF

J gene: TRBJ1-2
V gene: TRBV2
CDR3 protein: CASSETRDYGYTF

J gene: TRBJ1-2
V gene: TRBV30
CDR3 protein: CAWSVPNRQGLYGYTF

J gene: TRBJ2-7
V gene: TRBV7-2
CDR3 protein: CASSYWTGIEQYF

J gene: TRBJ1-2
V gene: TRBV4-1
CDR3 protein: CASSQGTGLRPRYTF

J gene: TRBJ1-2
V gene: TRBV5-8
CDR3 protein: CASSLVVGGHGYTF

J gene: TRBJ1-2
V gene: TRBV6-5
CDR3 protein: CASSYSISDYGYTF

J gene: TRBJ2-1
V gene: TRBV21-1
CDR3 protein: CASSKVISGQGWDNEQFF

J gene: TRBJ1-6
V gene: TRBV11-2
CDR3 protein: CASSLQGRGSPLHF

J gene: TRBJ2-3
V gene: TRBV4-3
CDR3 protein: CASSQDWGGGDPYTDTQYF

J gene: TRBJ2-2
V gene: TRBV5-1
CDR3 protein: CASSLLTSSGTGELFF

J gene: TRBJ2-5
V gene: TRBV5-5
CDR3 protein: CASSYMTSVETQYF

J gene: TRBJ1-2
V gene: TRBV7-2
CDR3 protein: CASSPAAGGARGYTF

J gene: TRBJ2-5
V gene: TRBV7-7
CDR3 protein: CASSLGAGGIAVFGTQYF

J gene: TRBJ2-5
V gene: TRBV11-3
CDR3 protein: CASSLGQGQETQYF

J gene: TRBJ2-6
V gene: TRBV5-1
CDR3 protein: CASSPGGAVGANVLTF

J gene: TRBJ2-3
V gene: TRBV7-2
CDR3 protein: CASSLGIVTDTQYF

J gene: TRBJ2-1
V gene: TRBV28
CDR3 protein: CASRQGIYNEQFF

J gene: TRBJ2-1
V gene: TRBV5-1
CDR3 protein: CASSLARTRVPNEQFF

J gene: TRBJ1-2
V gene: TRBV5-1
CDR3 protein: CASMTGNNYGYTF

J gene: TRBJ2-7
V gene: TRBV11-2
CDR3 protein: CASSSLRAGSYEQYF

J gene: TRBJ1-6
V gene: TRBV7-9
CDR3 protein: CASSPAQNSPLHF

J gene: TRBJ2-7
V gene: TRBV5-1
CDR3 protein: CASSFDSSYEQYF

J gene: TRBJ2-3
V gene: TRBV6-5
CDR3 protein: CASSYRTGTDTQYF

J gene: TRBJ1-1
V gene: TRBV19
CDR3 protein: CARGNTEAFF

J gene: TRBJ1-2
V gene: TRBV6-1
CDR3 protein: CASSTGPSYGYTF

J gene: TRBJ2-2
V gene: TRBV6-5
CDR3 protein: CASSYGTGYNGELFF

J gene: TRBJ1-5
V gene: TRBV28
CDR3 protein: CASSLGVGSNQPQHF

J gene: TRBJ2-7
V gene: TRBV18
CDR3 protein: CASSPTGGASYEQYF

J gene: TRBJ1-5
V gene: TRBV10-3
CDR3 protein: CAIRGGGNQPQHF

J gene: TRBJ2-3
V gene: TRBV7-3
CDR3 protein: CASSSRASGAIFTDTQYF

J gene: TRBJ1-1
V gene: TRBV7-2
CDR3 protein: CASSLWENTEAFF

J gene: TRBJ2-3
V gene: TRBV7-2
CDR3 protein: CASSPGLPTDTQYF

J gene: TRBJ1-1
V gene: TRBV27
CDR3 protein: CASSFPGTGSPFF

J gene: TRBJ1-1
V gene: TRBV6-5
CDR3 protein: CASSRTALNTEAFF

J gene: TRBJ2-7
V gene: TRBV7-2
CDR3 protein: CASSLAAGPYEQYF

J gene: TRBJ2-1
V gene: TRBV5-1
CDR3 protein: CASSLFSSGGVAYNEQFF

J gene: TRBJ1-1
V gene: TRBV5-4
CDR3 protein: CASSLGQPSVTEAFF

J gene: TRBJ1-5
V gene: TRBV10-3
CDR3 protein: CAISETGGNQPQHF